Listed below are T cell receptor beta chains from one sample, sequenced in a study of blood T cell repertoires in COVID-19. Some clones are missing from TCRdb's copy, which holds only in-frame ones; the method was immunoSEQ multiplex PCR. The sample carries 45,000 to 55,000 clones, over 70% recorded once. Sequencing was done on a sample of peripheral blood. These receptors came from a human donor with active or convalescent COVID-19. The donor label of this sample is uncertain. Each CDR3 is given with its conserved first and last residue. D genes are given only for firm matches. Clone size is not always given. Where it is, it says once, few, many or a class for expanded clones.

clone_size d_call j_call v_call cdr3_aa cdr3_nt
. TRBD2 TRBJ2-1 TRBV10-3 CAITIKAGINNEQFF TGTGCCATCACAATTAAAGCGGGAATCAACAATGAGCAGTTCTTC
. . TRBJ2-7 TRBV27 CASSPRVPVAYEQYF TGTGCCAGCAGCCCGCGGGTCCCTGTGGCCTACGAGCAGTACTTC
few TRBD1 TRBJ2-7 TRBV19 CASKDGQGADEQYF TGTGCCAGTAAGGACGGACAGGGGGCTGACGAGCAGTACTTC
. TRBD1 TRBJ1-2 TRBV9 CASSARRQGYGYTF TGTGCCAGCAGCGCCAGAAGACAGGGGTATGGCTACACCTTC
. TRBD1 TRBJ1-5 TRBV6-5 CASSWGQGNQPQHF TGTGCCAGCAGTTGGGGACAGGGGAATCAGCCCCAGCATTTT
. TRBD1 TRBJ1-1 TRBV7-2 CASSPKNPGQGEAFF TGTGCCAGCAGCCCGAAAAACCCGGGACAGGGAGAAGCTTTCTTT
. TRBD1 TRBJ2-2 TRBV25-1 CASRGTGGTGELFF TGTGCCAGCAGGGGGACAGGGGGTACCGGGGAGCTGTTTTTT
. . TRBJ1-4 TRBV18 CASSLRNEKLFF TGTGCCAGCTCACTGAGAAATGAAAAACTGTTTTTT
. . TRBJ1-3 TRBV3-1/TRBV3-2 CASSPGNGNTIYF TGTGCCAGCAGCCCGGGGAACGGAAACACCATATATTTT
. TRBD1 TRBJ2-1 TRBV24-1 CATSDLGSGTGDEQFF TGTGCCACCAGTGATTTAGGCTCCGGGACAGGGGATGAGCAGTTCTTC
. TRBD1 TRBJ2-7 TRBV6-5 CASRSPGTGVNEQYF TGTGCCAGCAGATCCCCAGGGACAGGGGTTAACGAGCAGTACTTC
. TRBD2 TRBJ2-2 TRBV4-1 CASSKYGLAGGMNTGELFF TGCGCCAGCAGTAAATACGGACTAGCGGGAGGGATGAACACCGGGGAGCTGTTTTTT
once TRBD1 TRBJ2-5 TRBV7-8 CASSRDRQETQYF TGTGCCAGCAGCCGGGACAGGCAAGAGACCCAGTACTTC
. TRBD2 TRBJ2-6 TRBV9 CASSVGLAGARGANVLTF TGTGCCAGCAGCGTAGGACTAGCGGGAGCGCGCGGGGCCAACGTCCTGACTTTC
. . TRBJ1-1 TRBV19 CASTIRSGHPEAFF TGTGCCAGTACCATTCGGTCCGGTCATCCTGAAGCTTTCTTT
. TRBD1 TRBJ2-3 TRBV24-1 CATSEAGGPRRGDTQYF TGTGCCACCAGTGAGGCAGGGGGCCCGCGGAGGGGGGATACGCAGTATTTT
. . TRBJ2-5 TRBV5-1 CASSLAASQETQYF TGCGCCAGCAGCTTGGCAGCGTCCCAAGAGACCCAGTACTTC
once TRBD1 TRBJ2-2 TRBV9 CASSATGWNTGELFF TGTGCCAGCAGCGCGACAGGGTGGAACACCGGGGAGCTGTTTTTT
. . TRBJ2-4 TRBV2 CASSEVLYSSDIQYF TGTGCCAGCAGTGAAGTTTTGTATTCGTCAGACATTCAGTACTTC
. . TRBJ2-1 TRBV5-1 CASSLVSSSSYNEQFF TGCGCCAGCAGCTTGGTCTCTAGCTCCTCCTACAATGAGCAGTTCTTC
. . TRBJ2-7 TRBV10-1 CASSKGANYEQYF TGCGCCAGCAGCAAAGGAGCTAACTACGAGCAGTACTTC
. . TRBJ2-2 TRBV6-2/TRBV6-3 CASSSLTSEDTGELFF TGTGCCAGCAGTTCGCTGACTAGTGAGGACACCGGGGAGCTGTTTTTT
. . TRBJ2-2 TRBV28 CASSLRLAFVTGELFF TGTGCCAGCAGTTTAAGACTGGCTTTTGTCACCGGGGAGCTGTTTTTT
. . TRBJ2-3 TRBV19 CASSIGGVTSTDTQYF TGTGCCAGTAGTATCGGCGGGGTTACTAGCACAGATACGCAGTATTTT
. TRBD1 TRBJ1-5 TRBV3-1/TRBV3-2 CASSQGTGGSQPQHF TGTGCCAGCAGCCAGGGTACAGGGGGCAGTCAGCCCCAGCATTTT
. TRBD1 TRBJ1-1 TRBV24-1 CATTESGGTEAFF TGTGCCACCACCGAATCAGGGGGCACTGAAGCTTTCTTT
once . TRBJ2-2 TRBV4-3 CASSQRQGSAGELFF TGCGCCAGCAGCCAAAGGCAGGGTAGTGCCGGGGAGCTGTTTTTT
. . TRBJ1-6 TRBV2 CATGARPRYSPLHF TGTGCCACAGGGGCCAGGCCGCGATACTCACCCCTCCACTTT
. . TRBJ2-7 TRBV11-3 CASKHSGRSYEQYF TGTGCCAGCAAACATAGCGGTCGTTCCTACGAGCAGTACTTC
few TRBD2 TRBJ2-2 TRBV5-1 CASSDVAGGSPGELFF TGCGCCAGCAGCGACGTAGCGGGAGGGTCCCCCGGGGAGCTGTTTTTT
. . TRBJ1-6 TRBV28 CASSPVGGESPLHF TGTGCCAGCAGTCCCGTGGGAGGAGAGTCACCCCTCCACTTT
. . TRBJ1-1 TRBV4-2 CASSRAETAFF TGTGCCAGCAGCCGAGCGGAGACGGCTTTCTTT
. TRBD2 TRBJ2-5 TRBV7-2 CASSFDSSGRAGTQYF TGTGCCAGCAGCTTCGACTCTAGCGGGAGGGCCGGGACCCAGTACTTC
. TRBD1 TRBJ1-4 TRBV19 CASSIGAGTGWEKLFF TGTGCCAGTAGTATTGGCGCCGGGACAGGGTGGGAAAAACTGTTTTTT
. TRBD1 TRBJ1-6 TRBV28 CASIHSRGLSSYNSPLHF TGTGCCAGCATTCACAGTAGGGGGCTTAGTTCCTATAATTCACCCCTCCACTTT
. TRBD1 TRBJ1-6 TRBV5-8 CASSWGDSSSSYNSPLHF TGTGCCAGCAGCTGGGGGGACAGTTCGAGCTCCTATAATTCACCCCTCCACTTT
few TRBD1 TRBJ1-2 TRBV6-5 CASRDRDRGSDGYTF TGTGCCAGCAGGGACCGGGACAGGGGGAGTGATGGCTACACCTTC
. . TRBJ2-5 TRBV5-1 CASSLAQISETQYF TGCGCCAGCAGCTTGGCCCAGATTTCGGAGACCCAGTACTTC
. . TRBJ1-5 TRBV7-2 CASSQGRGMGQPQHF TGTGCCAGCAGCCAGGGCAGGGGTATGGGTCAGCCCCAGCATTTT
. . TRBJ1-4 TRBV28 CASKLRLGGHTNEKLFF TGTGCCAGCAAACTCCGTCTTGGGGGCCACACTAATGAAAAACTGTTTTTT
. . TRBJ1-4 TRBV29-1 CSVSGDGGNEKLFF TGCAGCGTTTCCGGAGATGGGGGGAATGAAAAACTGTTTTTT
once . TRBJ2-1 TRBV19 CASSSPGKRSYNEQFF TGTGCCAGTAGTTCCCCGGGGAAACGTTCCTACAATGAGCAGTTCTTC
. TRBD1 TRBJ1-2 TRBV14 CASSQSGTGLYGYTF TGTGCCAGCAGCCAATCCGGGACAGGGCTCTATGGCTACACCTTC
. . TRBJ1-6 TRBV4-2 CASSQGQGRDSPLHF TGTGCCAGCAGCCAAGGGCAGGGTAGGGATTCACCCCTCCACTTT
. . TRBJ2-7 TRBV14 CASSGWQGLPYEQYF TGTGCCAGCAGCGGTTGGCAGGGGTTACCCTACGAGCAGTACTTC
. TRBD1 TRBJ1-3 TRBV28 CASSLPGTGGGNTIYF TGTGCCAGCAGTTTACCGGGGACAGGGGGAGGAAACACCATATATTTT
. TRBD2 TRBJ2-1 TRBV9 CASSVVSSGRGDEQFF TGTGCCAGCAGCGTAGTGTCCAGCGGGAGGGGAGATGAGCAGTTCTTC
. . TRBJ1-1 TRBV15 CATSRDQMAEAFF TGTGCCACCAGCAGAGATCAGATGGCTGAAGCTTTCTTT
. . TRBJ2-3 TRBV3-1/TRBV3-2 CASSPLLGQSALDTQYF TGTGCCAGCAGCCCCCTCTTAGGACAATCAGCCTTAGATACGCAGTATTTT
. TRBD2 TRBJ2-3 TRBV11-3 CASSLGGLADIPTDTQYF TGTGCCAGCAGCTTAGGCGGACTAGCCGACATTCCCACAGATACGCAGTATTTT
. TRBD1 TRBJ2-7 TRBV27 CASRTLPVQGTYEQYF TGTGCCAGCAGAACCCTTCCTGTACAGGGGACCTACGAGCAGTACTTC
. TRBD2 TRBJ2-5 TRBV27 CASSSRTTSGSGETQYF TGTGCCAGCAGCAGCAGGACGACTAGCGGGAGTGGAGAGACCCAGTACTTC
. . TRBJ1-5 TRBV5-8 CASRFGPKGQPQHF TGTGCCAGCAGATTCGGGCCTAAGGGGCAGCCCCAGCATTTT
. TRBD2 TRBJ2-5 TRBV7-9 CASTLAGDQETQYF TGTGCCAGCACCCTGGCGGGAGATCAGGAGACCCAGTACTTC
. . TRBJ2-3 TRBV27 CASSWGWGTDTQYF TGTGCCAGCAGTTGGGGCTGGGGAACAGATACGCAGTATTTT
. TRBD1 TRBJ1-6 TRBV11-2 CASSPRQGVSSPLHF TGTGCCAGCAGCCCCAGACAGGGAGTTAGCTCACCCCTCCACTTT
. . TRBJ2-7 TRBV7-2 CASSLSAYEQYF TGTGCCAGCAGCTTATCAGCCTACGAGCAGTACTTC